This T cell receptor (beta chain) stems from a study of brain T cells in children with intractable seizures. In germline, CDR1 is SGHAT, CDR2 FQNNGV. The V end lost 2 bases, the J end lost 8 bases, and 4 bases lay between the germline ends. The CDR3 extends over 11 amino acids. Concerning this clone itself: Its antigen is undetermined.

Sequencing used immunoSEQ multiplex PCR; TCRdb keeps in-frame clones, though not all of them. Here the sample spans around 80,000 clones, around 91% being singletons. Whole-study results and caveats: HCMV serostatus was not known, and viral specificity came from CDR3 similarity only.

The receptor comes from a girl aged 2 to 10 with Rasmussen encephalitis and intractable seizures. The rearrangement links TRBV11-2 to TRBJ2-1; the D is unclear. The specimen comprised peripheral blood, sampled at surgery. The CDR3, as DNA: TGTGCCAGCAGCTTAAGTGATGAGCAGTTCTTC. Translated: CASSLSDEQFF.